The present entry profiles one TCR beta chain with its context. Clones were sequenced by immunoSEQ multiplex PCR, and TCRdb holds only the in-frame ones, with some missing. The profile shows 60,000 to 75,000 clones, around 80% of them singletons. The data originate from a study of blood T cell repertoires in COVID-19. What was sequenced was peripheral blood. The clonotype originates from a woman in her forties or fifties with acute or convalescent COVID-19.

The chain's CDR3 is CASSPQTDANTIYF. CDR3 coding DNA: TGTGCCAGCTCACCACAGACAGACGCGAACACCATATATTTT. This rearrangement joins TRBV18 to TRBJ1-3; tentatively, D is TRBD1 (5 bases). V gave up 1 base and J gave up 7 bases, with 11 bases separating them. The CDR3 loop spans 14 amino acids. Per the germline V gene, CDR1 is KGHSH and CDR2 is LQKENI.